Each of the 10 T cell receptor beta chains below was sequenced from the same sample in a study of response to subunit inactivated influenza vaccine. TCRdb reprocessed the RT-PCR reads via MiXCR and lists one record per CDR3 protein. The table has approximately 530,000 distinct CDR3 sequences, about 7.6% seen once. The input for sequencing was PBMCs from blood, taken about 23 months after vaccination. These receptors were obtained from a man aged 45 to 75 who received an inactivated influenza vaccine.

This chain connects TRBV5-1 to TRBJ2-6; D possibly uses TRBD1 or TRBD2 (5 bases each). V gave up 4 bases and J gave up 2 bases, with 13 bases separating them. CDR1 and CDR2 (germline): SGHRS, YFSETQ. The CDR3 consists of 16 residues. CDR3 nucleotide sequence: TGCGCCAGCAGCGAAGGGACCGTCGCTGGGGCCAACGTCCTGACTTTC. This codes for CASSEGTVAGANVLTF.

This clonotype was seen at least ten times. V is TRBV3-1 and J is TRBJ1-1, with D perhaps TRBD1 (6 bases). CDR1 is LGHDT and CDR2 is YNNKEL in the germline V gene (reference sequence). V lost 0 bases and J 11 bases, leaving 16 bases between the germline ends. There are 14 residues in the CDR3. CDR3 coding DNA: TGTGCCAGCAGCCAAGATCTATGGGGGGCAGGGGCTTTCTTT. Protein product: CASSQDLWGAGAFF.

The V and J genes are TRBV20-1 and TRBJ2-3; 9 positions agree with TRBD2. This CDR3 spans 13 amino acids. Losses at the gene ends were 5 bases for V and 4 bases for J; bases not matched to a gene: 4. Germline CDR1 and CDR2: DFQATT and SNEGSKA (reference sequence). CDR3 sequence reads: CSAGAGGADTQYF. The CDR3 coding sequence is TGCAGTGCTGGGGCGGGGGGGGCAGATACGCAGTATTTT.

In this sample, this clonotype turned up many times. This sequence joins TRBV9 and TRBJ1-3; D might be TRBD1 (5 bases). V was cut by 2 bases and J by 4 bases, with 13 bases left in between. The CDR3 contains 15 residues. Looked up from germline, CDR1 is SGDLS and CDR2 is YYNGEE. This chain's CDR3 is CASSVQGASGNTIYF. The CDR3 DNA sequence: TGTGCCAGCAGCGTTCAGGGCGCCTCCGGAAACACCATATATTTT.

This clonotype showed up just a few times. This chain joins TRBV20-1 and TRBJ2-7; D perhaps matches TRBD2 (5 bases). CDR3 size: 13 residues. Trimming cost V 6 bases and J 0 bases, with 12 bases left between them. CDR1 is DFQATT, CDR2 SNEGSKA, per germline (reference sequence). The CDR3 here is CSATGKSSYEQYF. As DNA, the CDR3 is TGCAGTGCGACGGGGAAGAGCTCCTACGAGCAGTACTTC.

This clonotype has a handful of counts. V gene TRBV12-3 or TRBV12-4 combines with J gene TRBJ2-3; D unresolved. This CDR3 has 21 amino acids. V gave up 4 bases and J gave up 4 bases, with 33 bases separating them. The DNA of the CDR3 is TGTGCCAGCAGTTCGGTGGGTTTAGCACAGATACGCAGCGTCTCCCCAGATACGCAGTATTTT. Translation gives CASSSVGLAQIRSVSPDTQYF.

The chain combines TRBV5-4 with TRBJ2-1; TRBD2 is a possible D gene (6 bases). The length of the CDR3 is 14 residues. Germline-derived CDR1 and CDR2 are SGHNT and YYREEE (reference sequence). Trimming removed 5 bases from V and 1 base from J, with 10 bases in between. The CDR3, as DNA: TGTGCCAGCAGAGAGGGGAGGTCCTACAATGAGCAGTTCTTC. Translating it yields CASREGRSYNEQFF. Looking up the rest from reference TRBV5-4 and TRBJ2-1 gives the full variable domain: ETGVTQSPTHLIKTRGQQVTLRCSSQSGHNTVSWYQQALGQGPQFIFQYYREEENGRGNFPPRFSGLQFPNYSSELNVNALELDDSALYLCASREGRSYNEQFFGPGTRLTVL.

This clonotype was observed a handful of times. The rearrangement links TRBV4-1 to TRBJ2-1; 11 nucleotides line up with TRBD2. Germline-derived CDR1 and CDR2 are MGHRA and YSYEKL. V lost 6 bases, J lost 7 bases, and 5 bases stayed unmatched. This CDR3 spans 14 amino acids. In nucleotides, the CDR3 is TGCGCCAGCAGTACTAGCGGGAGTTGGAATGAGCAGTTCTTC. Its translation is CASSTSGSWNEQFF.

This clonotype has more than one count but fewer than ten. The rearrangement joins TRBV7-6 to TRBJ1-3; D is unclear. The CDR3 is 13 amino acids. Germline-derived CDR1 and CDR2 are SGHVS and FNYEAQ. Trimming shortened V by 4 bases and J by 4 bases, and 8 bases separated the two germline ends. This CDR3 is CASSSFLGNTIYF. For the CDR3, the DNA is TGTGCCAGCAGCTCGTTTCTCGGAAACACCATATATTTT. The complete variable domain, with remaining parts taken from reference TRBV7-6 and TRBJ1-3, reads GAGVSQSPRYKVTKRGQDVALRCDPISGHVSLYWYRQALGQGPEFLTYFNYEAQQDKSGLPNDRFSAERPEGSISTLTIQRTEQRDSAMYRCASSSFLGNTIYFGEGSWLTVV.

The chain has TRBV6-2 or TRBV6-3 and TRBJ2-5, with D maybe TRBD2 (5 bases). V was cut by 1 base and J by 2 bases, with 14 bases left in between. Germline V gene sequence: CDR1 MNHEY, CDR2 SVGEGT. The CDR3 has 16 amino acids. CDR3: CASSYLRGGAQETQYF. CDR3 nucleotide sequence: TGTGCCAGCAGTTACTTACGCGGAGGAGCTCAAGAGACCCAGTACTTC.